Listed here is a single TCR beta chain. In its sample, this clone was seen a few times. Its antigen has not been determined. No quality values exist for individual bases; no much larger clone is one base distant. This specimen comes from a study of blood T cell repertoires in COVID-19 (dated by TCRdb to the early 2020s). Background for the entire study: Samples covering the acute and convalescent phases of COVID-19 were provided by collaborators in the United States, Italy and Spain. The material from the prospective study consisted of cDNA or gDNA derived from T cells, B-cell-depleted T cells, or PBMCs. Where HLA class I and class II types were available, the types were taken from metadata supplied by the sample provider, not from assay-based typing. A de-identified subject ID, COVID-19 status, age in years and sex were almost always included in the sample metadata. The repertoires were released in a freely available public database intended as a resource for research on the immune response to SARS-CoV-2. The samples were drawn from the first 160 participants of the ongoing ImmuneRACE study and from 950 to 1,500 subjects provided by 6 global collaborators. The dataset comprised deeply sampled blood TCRbeta repertoires from subjects exposed to, actively infected with, or recovered from COVID-19. Findings and caveats that apply to the study as a whole: How much clinical and demographic metadata was included differed by source and by participant, and the metadata was provided uncurated.

As encoded in the germline V gene (reference sequence), CDR1 is SEHNR while CDR2 is FQNEAQ. Measured from the cysteine to the phenylalanine, the CDR3 is 13 residues long. Solely the CDR3 DNA is kept, with 39 bases framed from the first base. Germline trimming: 5 bases from V, 7 bases from J; junction bases outside gene matches: 4. The collaborating institutions used their own protocols to collect whole blood in K2EDTA tubes. For TCRbeta analysis, collaborators shipped samples in one of three forms: frozen whole blood, isolated PBMCs, or DNA extracted from either of those sample types. TCRbeta CDR3 regions were amplified from genomic DNA using the immunoSEQ Assay, a bias-controlled multiplex PCR. As for the original processing: The number of nucleated cells in each sample was estimated by amplification of reference gene primers within the assay. Sequence reads were collapsed and filtered to measure the absolute abundance of every unique TCRbeta CDR3 rearrangement. For each sample, productive Simpson clonality was calculated as the square root of Simpson's diversity index across productive rearrangements. The clones in this table, taken by TCRdb from immuneACCESS, are in-frame only. Not every clone is retained; where verified, under half of the shortfall comes from an unresolved V gene, and the cause of the rest is unknown. The DNA was the basis for D and trimming; V, J and clone size are from that table. A total of fewer than 200,000 clones appear in this sample, around four fifths of them only once. The ten most abundant clones make up 22% of the sample.

This TCR derives from a woman older than 75 with acute or convalescent COVID-19. The sample taken for sequencing was peripheral blood. The sequence joins TRBV7-9 to TRBJ1-2; 10 bases in between match TRBD1. Here is the DNA: TGTGCCAGCAGCGCCGGGACAGGGGTTGGCTACACCTTC. Its translation is CASSAGTGVGYTF.